This T cell receptor beta chain appears in the sequencing data of a study of shared clonotypes between healthy human individuals. Findings and limits, study-wide: In having few donors, the study represented limited genetic and exposure-history diversity.

At a deep level, the assay was run. Every unsorted PBMC PCR replicate was loaded with around 290 ng DNA, roughly 32,000 T cell genomes. TCRdb's table, derived via immunoSEQ multiplex PCR, lists solely in-frame clones and lacks some. The repertoire holds 400,000 to 600,000 clones, with roughly 77% as singletons. About this clone itself: Its target is unknown. A far larger clone is a single base away, which makes a read error likely. The sample carries other DNA sequences with the same CDR3.

The sample taken for sequencing was PBMCs. The origin of this receptor is a woman aged 40-49 years in good health. Some clones in this sample may be carry-over from other donors' samples.

In DNA form, the CDR3 reads TGCAGCGTGAGTTCAGGGAGAGCTGAAGCCTTCTTT. This encodes CSVSSGRAEAFF. The chain has TRBV29-1 and TRBJ1-1; possible D gene TRBD1, 5 bases. CDR3 length equals 12 residues. Germline values: CDR1 SQVTM, CDR2 ANQGSEA.